This is a list of T cell receptor beta chains from one sample in a study of T cell repertoires in cytomegalovirus infection. One entry per CDR3 protein results from TCRdb running MiXCR on the reads. The top ten clones hold 2.5% to 3.5% of a sample with roughly 760,000 distinct CDR3 sequences, approximately 40% of them seen once. Sample: PBMCs. These receptors were taken from a human donor in good health (CMV status not recorded). Some clones in this sample may be carry-over from other donors' samples. Each CDR3 is given with its conserved first and last residue. Each record gives: D gene, V gene, J gene, clone size, CDR3 protein, CDR3 DNA. The D gene is left open where the match is weak. Only part of the rows carry a size: once, few, many, or a class if the clone is expanded.

d_call: TRBD2; v_call: TRBV7-6; j_call: TRBJ2-7; clone_size: .; cdr3_aa: CASSLGARTSDPYEQYF; cdr3_nt: TGTGCCAGCAGCTTAGGGGCGAGGACTAGCGACCCCTACGAGCAGTACTTC
d_call: TRBD1; v_call: TRBV5-4; j_call: TRBJ2-1; clone_size: once; cdr3_aa: CATTGTGQGNEQFF; cdr3_nt: TGTGCCACCACCGGGACAGGGCAGGGCAATGAGCAGTTCTTC
d_call: TRBD2; v_call: TRBV7-3; j_call: TRBJ2-3; clone_size: few; cdr3_aa: CASSSLAGGFTDTQYF; cdr3_nt: TGTGCCAGCAGCTCGTTAGCGGGGGGATTCACAGATACGCAGTATTTT
d_call: TRBD2; v_call: TRBV30; j_call: TRBJ2-7; clone_size: few; cdr3_aa: CAWSVVLQGSGGEQYF; cdr3_nt: TGTGCCTGGAGTGTAGTACTTCAGGGGAGCGGGGGCGAGCAGTACTTC
d_call: TRBD1; v_call: TRBV27; j_call: TRBJ1-1; clone_size: few; cdr3_aa: CASRRRQGTPTEAFF; cdr3_nt: TGTGCCAGCAGGAGACGACAGGGGACTCCCACTGAAGCTTTCTTT
d_call: .; v_call: TRBV7-9; j_call: TRBJ1-1; clone_size: .; cdr3_aa: CASSSHSYTEAFF; cdr3_nt: TGTGCCAGCAGCTCCCACTCGTACACTGAAGCTTTCTTT
d_call: .; v_call: TRBV7-2; j_call: TRBJ1-5; clone_size: many; cdr3_aa: CASSLGGRGDAQPQHF; cdr3_nt: TGTGCCAGCAGCTTAGGGGGGCGAGGCGATGCACAGCCCCAGCATTTT
d_call: .; v_call: TRBV7-6; j_call: TRBJ1-1; clone_size: few; cdr3_aa: CASSDGAGGTMNTEAFF; cdr3_nt: TGTGCCAGCAGCGACGGAGCCGGAGGGACAATGAACACTGAAGCTTTCTTT
d_call: .; v_call: TRBV11-2; j_call: TRBJ1-6; clone_size: few; cdr3_aa: CASSLASVNSPLHF; cdr3_nt: TGTGCCAGCAGCTTAGCGTCAGTTAATTCACCCCTCCACTTT
d_call: TRBD2; v_call: TRBV7-2; j_call: TRBJ2-1; clone_size: many; cdr3_aa: CASSFLGTSGNDEQFF; cdr3_nt: TGTGCCAGCAGCTTTTTGGGGACTAGCGGGAACGATGAGCAGTTCTTC
d_call: TRBD1; v_call: TRBV7-2; j_call: TRBJ2-7; clone_size: few; cdr3_aa: CASSRDRGNNEQYF; cdr3_nt: TGTGCCAGCAGCCGCGACAGGGGTAACAACGAGCAGTACTTC
d_call: .; v_call: TRBV5-5; j_call: TRBJ2-7; clone_size: .; cdr3_aa: CASSAPQVSYEQYF; cdr3_nt: TGTGCCAGCAGCGCACCACAGGTCTCCTACGAGCAGTACTTC
d_call: TRBD1; v_call: TRBV28; j_call: TRBJ1-2; clone_size: few; cdr3_aa: CASSWAQGAPKVIGYTF; cdr3_nt: TGTGCCAGCAGCTGGGCACAGGGGGCTCCGAAGGTCATCGGCTACACCTTC
d_call: .; v_call: TRBV12-3/TRBV12-4; j_call: TRBJ1-2; clone_size: few; cdr3_aa: CASSLVREAGYTF; cdr3_nt: TGTGCCAGCAGTTTAGTCAGGGAGGCTGGCTACACCTTC
d_call: TRBD1; v_call: TRBV7-2; j_call: TRBJ2-3; clone_size: .; cdr3_aa: CASSSGTGLEYTQYF; cdr3_nt: TGTGCCAGCAGCTCCGGGACAGGGTTGGAATATACGCAGTATTTT
d_call: TRBD2; v_call: TRBV28; j_call: TRBJ2-1; clone_size: many; cdr3_aa: CASREREHNEQFF; cdr3_nt: TGTGCCAGCAGAGAGCGGGAGCACAATGAGCAGTTCTTC
d_call: .; v_call: TRBV24-1; j_call: TRBJ2-2; clone_size: .; cdr3_aa: CATSDPDVTGELFF; cdr3_nt: TGTGCCACCAGTGATCCGGACGTGACCGGGGAGCTGTTTTTT
d_call: .; v_call: TRBV6-1; j_call: TRBJ2-7; clone_size: many; cdr3_aa: CASRPDARSSYEQYF; cdr3_nt: TGTGCCAGCAGACCAGACGCCAGAAGCTCCTACGAGCAGTACTTC
d_call: .; v_call: TRBV12-3/TRBV12-4; j_call: TRBJ2-7; clone_size: .; cdr3_aa: CASSLRGNGEQYF; cdr3_nt: TGTGCCAGCAGTTTAAGGGGAAACGGGGAGCAGTACTTC
d_call: .; v_call: TRBV7-9; j_call: TRBJ2-5; clone_size: .; cdr3_aa: CASSVGGKSRETQYF; cdr3_nt: TGTGCCAGCAGCGTAGGGGGGAAGTCCCGGGAGACCCAGTACTTC
d_call: .; v_call: TRBV12-3/TRBV12-4; j_call: TRBJ2-2; clone_size: .; cdr3_aa: CASSLQRQGPTNTGELFF; cdr3_nt: TGTGCCAGCAGTTTACAGCGGCAGGGTCCAACGAACACCGGGGAGCTGTTTTTT
d_call: TRBD1; v_call: TRBV5-6; j_call: TRBJ2-7; clone_size: .; cdr3_aa: CASSGGQGHLYEQYF; cdr3_nt: TGTGCCAGCAGCGGAGGACAGGGCCACCTCTACGAGCAGTACTTC
d_call: TRBD2; v_call: TRBV7-3; j_call: TRBJ2-1; clone_size: .; cdr3_aa: CASSLRSSGGPLSYNEQFF; cdr3_nt: TGTGCCAGCAGCTTAAGGAGTAGCGGGGGGCCCTTGTCTTACAATGAGCAGTTCTTC
d_call: TRBD2; v_call: TRBV7-8; j_call: TRBJ2-7; clone_size: many; cdr3_aa: CASSLAPGTSNEQYF; cdr3_nt: TGTGCCAGCAGCTTAGCCCCTGGGACTAGCAACGAGCAGTACTTC
d_call: .; v_call: TRBV7-2; j_call: TRBJ1-2; clone_size: few; cdr3_aa: CASRLEAYGYTF; cdr3_nt: TGTGCCAGCAGATTAGAGGCCTATGGCTACACCTTC
d_call: .; v_call: TRBV5-1; j_call: TRBJ1-5; clone_size: once; cdr3_aa: CASSLGPRDNSPQHF; cdr3_nt: TGCGCCAGCAGCTTGGGTCCCAGGGACAACAGTCCCCAGCATTTT